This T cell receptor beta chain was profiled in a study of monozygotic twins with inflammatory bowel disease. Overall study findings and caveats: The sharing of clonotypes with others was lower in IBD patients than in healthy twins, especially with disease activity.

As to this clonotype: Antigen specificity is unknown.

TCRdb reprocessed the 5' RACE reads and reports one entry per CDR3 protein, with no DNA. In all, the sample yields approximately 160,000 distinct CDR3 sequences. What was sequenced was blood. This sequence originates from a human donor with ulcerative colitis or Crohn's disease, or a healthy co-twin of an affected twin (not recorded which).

This CDR3 reads CSARNGRTEAFF. The chain links TRBV20-1 to TRBJ1-1. The CDR3 runs 12 residues. Germline values: CDR1 DFQATT, CDR2 SNEGSKA (reference sequence).